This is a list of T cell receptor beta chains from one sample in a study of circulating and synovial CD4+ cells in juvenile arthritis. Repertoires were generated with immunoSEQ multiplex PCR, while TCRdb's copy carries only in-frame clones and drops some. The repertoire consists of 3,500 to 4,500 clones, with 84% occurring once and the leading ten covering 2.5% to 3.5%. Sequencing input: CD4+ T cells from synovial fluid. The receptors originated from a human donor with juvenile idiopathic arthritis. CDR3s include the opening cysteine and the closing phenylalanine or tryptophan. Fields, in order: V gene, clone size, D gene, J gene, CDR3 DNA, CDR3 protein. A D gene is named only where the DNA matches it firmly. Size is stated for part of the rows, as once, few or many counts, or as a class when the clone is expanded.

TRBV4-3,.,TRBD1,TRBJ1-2,TGCGCCAGCAGCCAAGTCGATTTCGGGACAGGGAATTATGGCTACACCTTC,CASSQVDFGTGNYGYTF
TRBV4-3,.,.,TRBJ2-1,TGCGCCAGCAGCCAAGACCCCGGGGTAGGCAATGAGCAGTTCTTC,CASSQDPGVGNEQFF
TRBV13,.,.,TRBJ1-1,TGTGCCAGCAGGTTCTCGCGGGGCTCAAAGGGTGTGAACACTGAAGCTTTCTTT,CASRFSRGSKGVNTEAFF
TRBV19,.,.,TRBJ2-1,TGTGCCAGTACCCCCAAGGACATTTCATACAATGAGCAGTTCTTC,CASTPKDISYNEQFF
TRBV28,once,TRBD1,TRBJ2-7,TGTGCCAGCAGTACCCCGGCGGGACAGGCCTACGAGCAGTACTTC,CASSTPAGQAYEQYF
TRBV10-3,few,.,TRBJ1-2,TGTGCCATCAGACCAGACGGACTTGGCTACACCTTC,CAIRPDGLGYTF
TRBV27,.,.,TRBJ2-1,TGTGCCAGCAGTTTAGGCAGGGGCGGTGAGCAGTTCTTC,CASSLGRGGEQFF
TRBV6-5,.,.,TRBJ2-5,TGTGCCAGTAGCCTTTTAGCTTCCCAAGAGACCCAGTACTTC,CASSLLASQETQYF
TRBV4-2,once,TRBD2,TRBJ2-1,TGTGCCAGCAGCCAAGAACTGGCGGGAGGGGGGGCGGGTACAAGTGAGCAGTTCTTC,CASSQELAGGGAGTSEQFF
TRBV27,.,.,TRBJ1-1,TGTGCCAGCAGTTCCGGACAGATGCGGAACACTGAAGCTTTCTTT,CASSSGQMRNTEAFF
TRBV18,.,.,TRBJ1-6,TGTGCCAGCTCACCACGGACAGTTGTTGATTCACCCCTCCACTTT,CASSPRTVVDSPLHF
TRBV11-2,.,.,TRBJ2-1,TGTGCCAGCAGCTTATTGCAGGGAAATCCAGGGAATGAGCAGTTCTTC,CASSLLQGNPGNEQFF
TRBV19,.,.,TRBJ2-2,TGTGCCAGTAGTATAGATATTAGGGAGACCGGGGAGCTGTTTTTT,CASSIDIRETGELFF
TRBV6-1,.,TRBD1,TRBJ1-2,TGTGCCAGCAGTGAAGACGGGACAGGGAATAGGACGTGGGGCTACACCTTC,CASSEDGTGNRTWGYTF
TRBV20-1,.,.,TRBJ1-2,TGCAGTGCCATCAGACTCCGCGGCTACACCTTC,CSAIRLRGYTF
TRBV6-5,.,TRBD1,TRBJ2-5,TGTGCCAGCAGGGGGACAGGGAGGGAGACCCAGTACTTC,CASRGTGRETQYF
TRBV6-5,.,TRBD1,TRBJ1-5,TGTGCCAGCAGCGTGGGACAGGGGGCCTATCAGCCCCAGCATTTT,CASSVGQGAYQPQHF
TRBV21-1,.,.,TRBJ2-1,TGTGCCAGCAGCGGCCGGGACAGGGGACTAGTTTCCTACAATGAGCAGTTCTTC,CASSGRDRGLVSYNEQFF
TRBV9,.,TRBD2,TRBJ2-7,TGTGCCAGCAGCTCCGGGACTACGTCCTACGAGCAGTACTTC,CASSSGTTSYEQYF
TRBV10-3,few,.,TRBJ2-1,TGTGCCATCAGTCCAGCCTACAATGAGCAGTTCTTC,CAISPAYNEQFF
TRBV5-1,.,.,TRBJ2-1,TGCGCCAGCAGCTTTGCGGCTAGCTGGAGCAATGAGCAGTTCTTC,CASSFAASWSNEQFF
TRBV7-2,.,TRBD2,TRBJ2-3,TGTGCCAGCAGCTTATTAGCGGGAGGATCTACGCAGTATTTT,CASSLLAGGSTQYF
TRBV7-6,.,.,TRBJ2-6,TGTGCCAGCAGCTTAAGGGGGTCGGGGGCCAACGTCCTGACTTTC,CASSLRGSGANVLTF
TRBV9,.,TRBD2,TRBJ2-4,TGTGCCAGCAGCGTAGGGGGGAGGGATAACATTCAGTACTTC,CASSVGGRDNIQYF
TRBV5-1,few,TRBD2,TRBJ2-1,TGCGCCAGCAGCCGGACTAGCGGGAGGGACCATGAGCAGTTCTTC,CASSRTSGRDHEQFF
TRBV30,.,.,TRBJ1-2,TGTGCCTGGAGCACCAGGGTAGTGGGCGGCTACACCTTC,CAWSTRVVGGYTF
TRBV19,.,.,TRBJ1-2,TGTGCCAGTAGCCCCCACGAAAGGGGAAACTATGGCTACACCTTC,CASSPHERGNYGYTF
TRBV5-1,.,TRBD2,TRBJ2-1,TGCGCCAGCAGCCGGACTAGCGGGGGATACAATGAGCAGTTCTTC,CASSRTSGGYNEQFF
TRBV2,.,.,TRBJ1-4,TGTGCCAGCAGTGAAGCTGTTGGGGACAAATTTTATTTT,CASSEAVGDKFYF
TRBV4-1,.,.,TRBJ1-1,TGCGCCAGCAGCCAAGGTTTTTTTCACGTGAGGGAGACTGAAGCTTTCTTT,CASSQGFFHVRETEAFF
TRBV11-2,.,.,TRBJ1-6,TGTGCCAGCAGCTCCATGCAGGAGGCGCGGAGTTCACCCCTCCACTTT,CASSSMQEARSSPLHF
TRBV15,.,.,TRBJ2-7,TGTGCCACCAGCAGAGTCCCCTCTTCTTACGAGCAGTACTTC,CATSRVPSSYEQYF
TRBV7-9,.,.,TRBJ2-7,TGTGCCAGCAGCTTAGCCTACAGGGAGTCCGAGCAGTACTTC,CASSLAYRESEQYF